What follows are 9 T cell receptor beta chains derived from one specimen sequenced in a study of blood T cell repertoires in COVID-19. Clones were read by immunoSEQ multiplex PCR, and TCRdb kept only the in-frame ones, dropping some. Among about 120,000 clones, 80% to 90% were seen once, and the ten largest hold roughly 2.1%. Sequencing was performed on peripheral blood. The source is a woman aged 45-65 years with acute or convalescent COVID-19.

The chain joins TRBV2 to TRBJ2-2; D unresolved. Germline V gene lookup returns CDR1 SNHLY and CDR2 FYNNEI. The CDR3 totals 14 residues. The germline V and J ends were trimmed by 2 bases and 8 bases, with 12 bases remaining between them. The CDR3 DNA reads TGTGCCAGCAGTGAATCGGGTCCCCGGGGGGAGCTGTTTTTT. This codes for CASSESGPRGELFF.

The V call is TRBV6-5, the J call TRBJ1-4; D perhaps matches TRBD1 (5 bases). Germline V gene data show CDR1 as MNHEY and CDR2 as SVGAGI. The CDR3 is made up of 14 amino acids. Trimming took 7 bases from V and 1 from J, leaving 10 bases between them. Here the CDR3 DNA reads TGTGCCAGCACCCAGGGAGGAACTAATGAAAAACTGTTTTTT. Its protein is CASTQGGTNEKLFF.

CDR3 bases: TGCAGCGTAGTTACAGCCTTTAATGAAAAACTGTTTTTT. It is translated as CSVVTAFNEKLFF. The chain links TRBV29-1 to TRBJ1-4; D uncertain. V was shortened by 6 bases and J by 4 bases, with 12 bases between the two germline ends. This CDR3 has 13 amino acids. The germline CDR1 and CDR2 sequences are SQVTM and ANQGSEA.

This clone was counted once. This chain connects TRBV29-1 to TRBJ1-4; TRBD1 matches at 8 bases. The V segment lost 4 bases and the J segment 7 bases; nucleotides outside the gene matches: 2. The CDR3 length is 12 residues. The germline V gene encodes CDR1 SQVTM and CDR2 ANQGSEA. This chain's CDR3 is CSVARGREKLFF. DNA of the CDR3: TGCAGCGTTGCCAGGGGGCGTGAAAAACTGTTTTTT. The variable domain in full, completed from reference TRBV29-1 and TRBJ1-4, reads SAVISQKPSRDICQRGTSLTIQCQVDSQVTMMFWYRQQPGQSLTLIATANQGSEATYESGFVIDKFPISRPNLTFSTLTVSNMSPEDSSIYLCSVARGREKLFFGSGTQLSVL.

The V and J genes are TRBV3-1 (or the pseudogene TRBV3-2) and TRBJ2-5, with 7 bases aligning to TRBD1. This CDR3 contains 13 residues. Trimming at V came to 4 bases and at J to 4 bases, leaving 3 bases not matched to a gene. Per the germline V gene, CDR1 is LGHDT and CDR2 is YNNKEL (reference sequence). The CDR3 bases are TGTGCCAGCAGCCGGACAGGCCCAGAGACCCAGTACTTC. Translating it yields CASSRTGPETQYF.

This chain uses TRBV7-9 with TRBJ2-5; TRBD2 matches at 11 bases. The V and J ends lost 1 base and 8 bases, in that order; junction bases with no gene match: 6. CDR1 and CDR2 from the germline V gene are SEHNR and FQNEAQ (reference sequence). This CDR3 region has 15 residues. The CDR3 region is CASSLGGLAVLTQYF. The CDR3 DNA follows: TGTGCCAGCAGCTTAGGGGGACTAGCGGTTCTAACCCAGTACTTC.

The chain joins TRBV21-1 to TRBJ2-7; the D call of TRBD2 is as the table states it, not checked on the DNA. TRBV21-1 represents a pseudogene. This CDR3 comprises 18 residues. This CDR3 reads CASSTSPQRGGIPYEQYF. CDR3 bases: TGTGCCAGCAGCACCTCCCCCCAGCGAGGCGGGATTCCATACGAGCAGTACTTC.

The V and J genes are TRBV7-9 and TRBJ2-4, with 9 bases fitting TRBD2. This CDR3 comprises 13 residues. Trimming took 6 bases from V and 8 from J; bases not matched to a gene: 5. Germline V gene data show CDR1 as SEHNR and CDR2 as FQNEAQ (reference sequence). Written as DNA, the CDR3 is TGTGCCAGCAGACCTAGCGGGGCTGACATTCAGTACTTC. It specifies CASRPSGADIQYF. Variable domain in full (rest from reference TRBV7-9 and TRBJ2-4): DTGVSQNPRHKITKRGQNVTFRCDPISEHNRLYWYRQTLGQGPEFLTYFQNEAQLEKSRLLSDRFSAERPKGSFSTLEIQRTEQGDSAMYLCASRPSGADIQYFGAGTRLSVL.

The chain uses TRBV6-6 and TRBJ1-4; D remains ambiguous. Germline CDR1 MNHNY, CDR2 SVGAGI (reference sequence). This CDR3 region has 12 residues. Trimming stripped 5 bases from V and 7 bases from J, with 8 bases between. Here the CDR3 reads CASSEGGEKLFF. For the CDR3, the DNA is TGTGCCAGCAGTGAGGGAGGTGAAAAACTGTTTTTT.